These 29 T cell receptor beta chains came from one sample sequenced in a study of blood T cells in healthy people across ages. Together with a sample-barcoded 5' primer, a J-beta primer mix was included in a second PCR lasting 7 to 11 cycles. TCRdb independently ran MiXCR on the 5' RACE reads; one entry per CDR3 protein. Found here are about 780,000 distinct CDR3 sequences, roughly 24% of them singletons; the top ten hold around 3%. Separately, the same data were catalogued under a study of T cells of mothers and their children.

The sample comprised blood. The receptor set was obtained from a boy between 10 and 17 years old in good health.

The V and J genes are TRBV2 and TRBJ1-3; no clear D. V was clipped by 4 bases and J by 0 bases, with 13 bases between them. The CDR3 spans 16 residues. Germline V CDR1 and CDR2: SNHLY, FYNNEI. This CDR3 reads CASSGRTAISGNTIYF. The CDR3 nucleotides are TGTGCCAGCAGTGGGAGGACGGCCATCTCTGGAAACACCATATATTTT. Based on the CDR3 plus reference TRBV2 and TRBJ1-3, the full variable domain is EPEVTQTPSHQVTQMGQEVILRCVPISNHLYFYWYRQILGQKVEFLVSFYNNEISEKSEIFDDQFSVERPDGSNFTLKIRSTKLEDSAMYFCASSGRTAISGNTIYFGEGSWLTVV.

This chain uses TRBV6-5 with TRBJ2-5; D possibly corresponds to TRBD2 (5 bases). The end of the DNA fits TRBJ2-7 better, so the J call may be wrong. CDR3 size: 13 residues. Per the germline V gene, CDR1 is MNHEY and CDR2 is SVGAGI. The CDR3 spells CASSFGVRYEQYF. CDR3 DNA: TGTGCCAGCAGTTTCGGGGTTCGCTACGAGCAGTACTTC.

The chain couples TRBV5-1 to TRBJ2-1, with 8 bases identical to TRBD1. CDR1 SGHRS and CDR2 YFSETQ come from the germline V gene. The CDR3 has 18 amino acids. J gave up 0 bases and V 1 base, and 9 bases lay outside the gene matches. This CDR3 is CASSLRDRLLGSYNEQFF. CDR3 bases: TGCGCCAGCAGCTTGAGGGACAGGCTTTTGGGCTCCTACAATGAGCAGTTCTTC.

The table lists this clonotype with a few counts. The V and J genes are TRBV15 and TRBJ2-1, with unresolved D. Germline assignment: CDR1 LNHNV and CDR2 YYDKDF (reference sequence). This CDR3 contains 15 residues. Trimming took off 0 bases at V and 4 bases at J, with 10 bases between the two ends. CDR3 sequence (DNA): TGTGCCACCAGCAGAGATCGGGCTGAGTACAATGAGCAGTTCTTC. Translated: CATSRDRAEYNEQFF.

This clonotype was counted between two and nine times. J is TRBJ1-6 and V is TRBV12-3 or TRBV12-4; no clear D. The CDR3 sequence is 11 residues long. V lost 2 bases, J lost 12 bases, and 5 bases lay in between. CDR3: CASSLSQPLHF. The DNA of the CDR3 is TGTGCCAGCAGTTTATCACAACCCCTCCACTTT.

This clonotype was counted many times. The rearrangement uses TRBV10-3 and TRBJ1-2; the match to TRBD1 covers 7 bases. This CDR3 is 15 amino acids long. Per the germline V gene, CDR1 is ENHRY and CDR2 is SYGVKD. The J segment lost 10 bases and the V segment lost 6 bases, leaving 17 bases of the junction unmatched. CDR3 nucleotides: TGTGCCATCAGCGGCAGGGGGGAACTCGGTGGGGACTACACCTTC. Protein product: CAISGRGELGGDYTF.

The chain recombines TRBV11-2 with TRBJ2-3; 7 bases are a match to TRBD1. Trimming removed 4 bases from V and 0 bases from J; junction bases left unmatched: 7. Germline V gene sequence: CDR1 SGHAT, CDR2 FQNNGV. The CDR3 totals 16 residues. CDR3 bases: TGTGCCAGCAGCTCCAGGGGGAAAGGTAGCACAGATACGCAGTATTTT. This codes for CASSSRGKGSTDTQYF. Supplemented by reference TRBV11-2 and TRBJ2-3, the full variable domain reads EAGVAQSPRYKIIEKRQSVAFWCNPISGHATLYWYQQILGQGPKLLIQFQNNGVVDDSQLPKDRFSAERLKGVDSTLKIQPAKLEDSAVYLCASSSRGKGSTDTQYFGPGTRLTVL.

The J gene is TRBJ2-5, the V gene TRBV2; D uncertain. The length of the CDR3 is 13 residues. Germline V gene lookup returns CDR1 SNHLY and CDR2 FYNNEI. V was trimmed by 5 bases and J by 3 bases, leaving 10 bases between them. CDR3 in amino acids: CASSNLPEETQYF. The CDR3 DNA sequence: TGTGCCAGCAGTAACCTTCCGGAAGAGACCCAGTACTTC. The variable domain in full, with the rest retrieved from reference TRBV2 and TRBJ2-5, is EPEVTQTPSHQVTQMGQEVILRCVPISNHLYFYWYRQILGQKVEFLVSFYNNEISEKSEIFDDQFSVERPDGSNFTLKIRSTKLEDSAMYFCASSNLPEETQYFGPGTRLLVL.

This clonotype was seen only once. The genes are TRBV5-1 and TRBJ2-1; 9 positions match TRBD1. The trim removed 4 bases at V and 9 bases at J, leaving 11 bases unmatched. CDR1 is SGHRS and CDR2 is YFSETQ in the germline V gene. The CDR3 contains 15 residues. This CDR3 reads CASSPGDRDPSEQFF. The CDR3 DNA follows: TGCGCCAGCAGCCCCGGGGACAGGGACCCCAGTGAGCAGTTCTTC.

This clonotype showed up just a few times. The chain has TRBV20-1 and TRBJ2-1; TRBD1 matches 10 bases. The trim removed 6 bases at V and 7 bases at J, leaving 9 bases unmatched. The CDR3 sequence is 14 residues long. Germline V lookup: CDR1 DFQATT, CDR2 SNEGSKA (reference sequence). Here the CDR3 reads CSAETGGAPNEQFF. The CDR3, as DNA: TGCAGTGCGGAGACAGGGGGCGCTCCGAATGAGCAGTTCTTC.

The chain combines TRBV11-2 with TRBJ2-1; D might be TRBD1 (6 bases). The V end lost 4 bases, the J end lost 4 bases, and 11 bases lay between the germline ends. The CDR3 runs 14 residues. Germline assignment: CDR1 SGHAT and CDR2 FQNNGV. The CDR3 bases are TGTGCCAGCAGCTCGTCACAGGGTTACAATGAGCAGTTCTTC. This gives the protein CASSSSQGYNEQFF.

This clonotype has only one observation. The chain recombines TRBV18 with TRBJ1-4; the D is unclear. The CDR3 runs 15 residues. CDR1 is KGHSH and CDR2 is LQKENI in the germline V gene. Trimming stripped 0 bases from V and 4 bases from J, with 9 bases between. CDR3 amino acids: CASSPPLGFNEKLFF. CDR3 DNA sequence: TGTGCCAGCTCACCACCCCTCGGGTTTAATGAAAAACTGTTTTTT.

The V call is TRBV27, the J call TRBJ1-2, with 9 bases that match TRBD1. Germline V lookup: CDR1 MNHEY, CDR2 SMNVEV (reference sequence). The CDR3 consists of 15 residues. The V and J ends lost 3 bases and 7 bases, in that order; junction bases with no gene match: 9. The CDR3 loop is CASSLSLTGGGGYTF. DNA for the CDR3: TGTGCCAGCAGTTTGTCCCTAACAGGGGGCGGTGGCTACACCTTC.

The V and J genes are TRBV29-1 and TRBJ1-4; TRBD1 is a possible D gene (5 bases). CDR3 size: 13 residues. CDR1 SQVTM and CDR2 ANQGSEA come from the germline V gene. The V end was cut by 1 base, the J end by 7 bases, with 10 bases between. CDR3: CSVEAPGGEKLFF. The DNA of the CDR3 is TGCAGCGTTGAAGCCCCCGGGGGTGAAAAACTGTTTTTT.

In its sample, this clonotype was seen a few times. The genes are TRBV6-5 and TRBJ1-1; D is possibly TRBD1 (5 bases). V lost 4 bases and J lost 4, with 13 bases in between. CDR1 and CDR2 (germline): MNHEY, SVGAGI. CDR3 size: 14 residues. Here the CDR3 DNA reads TGTGCCAGCAGTTCTACCGGGACCCCCACTGAAGCTTTCTTT. Its protein is CASSSTGTPTEAFF.

This clonotype has only one observation. The chain employs TRBV15 and TRBJ1-5; D gene unclear. Deletions cut 5 bases from V and 6 bases from J, with 11 bases between. Germline-derived CDR1 and CDR2 are LNHNV and YYDKDF (reference sequence). This CDR3 is built from 13 residues. The CDR3 reads CATSGNLGQPQHF. The CDR3 DNA sequence: TGTGCCACCAGCGGCAACTTGGGTCAGCCCCAGCATTTT.

This rearrangement joins TRBV9 to TRBJ2-2; D not certain. Germline CDR1 is SGDLS and CDR2 is YYNGEE. The CDR3 covers 14 residues. V was clipped by 4 bases and J by 8 bases, with 15 bases between them. CDR3 residues: CASSPSGVGGELFF. The CDR3 nucleotides read TGTGCCAGCAGCCCTAGTGGGGTTGGTGGGGAGCTGTTTTTT.

The chain joins TRBV9 to TRBJ2-7; 8 nucleotides match TRBD1. Germline CDR1 SGDLS, CDR2 YYNGEE. V was pared by 0 bases and J by 2 bases, with 7 bases of the junction left unmatched. The CDR3 runs to 16 residues. The CDR3 loop is CASSVVAGTGTYEQYF. Written as DNA, the CDR3 is TGTGCCAGCAGCGTAGTGGCCGGGACAGGAACCTACGAGCAGTACTTC.

The chain combines TRBV29-1 with TRBJ1-2; 9 bases agree with TRBD1. V shed 4 bases, J shed 6 bases, and the junction held 3 bases outside the gene matches. The length of the CDR3 is 12 residues. Germline lookup yields CDR1 SQVTM and CDR2 ANQGSEA. CDR3 region: CSVGGQGHGYTF. Written as DNA, the CDR3 is TGCAGCGTTGGGGGACAGGGTCATGGCTACACCTTC.

This rearrangement joins TRBV5-4 to TRBJ2-1; 7 bases are a match to TRBD1. TRBJ2-5 explains the end of the DNA better; the J call may be wrong. CDR1 SGHNT and CDR2 YYREEE come from the germline V gene (reference sequence). CDR3 length: 15 amino acids. The CDR3 bases are TGTGCCAGCAGCTCAGGACAGGCATTGAGAGAGACCCAGTACTTC. Amino acids: CASSSGQALRETQYF.

CDR3 protein: CASSEARDSQYF. Written as DNA, the CDR3 is TGTGCCAGCAGTGAAGCGCGGGACTCTCAGTACTTC. The genes are TRBV2 and TRBJ2-4, with D perhaps TRBD2 (6 bases). The CDR3 runs to 12 residues. Trimming left V 0 bases short and J 12 bases short, with 9 bases between. Per the germline V gene, CDR1 is SNHLY and CDR2 is FYNNEI.

The sample holds one count of this clonotype. The rearrangement links TRBV4-1 to TRBJ2-7, with 7 bases aligning to TRBD2. CDR1 and CDR2 (germline): MGHRA, YSYEKL. The junction had 4 bases not matched to a gene; V was cut back by 2 bases and J by 3 bases. This CDR3 has 14 residues. CDR3 nucleotides: TGCGCCAGCAGCCAACTTGGCGGGGGCTACGAGCAGTACTTC. It encodes CASSQLGGGYEQYF.

The V and J genes are TRBV4-1 and TRBJ2-1; TRBD1 is a possible D gene (5 bases). This CDR3 comprises 15 residues. Germline lookup yields CDR1 MGHRA and CDR2 YSYEKL. V was shortened by 1 base and J by 3 bases, with 10 bases between the two germline ends. The CDR3 DNA follows: TGCGCCAGCAGCCAAGGCAGGGTGAACTACAATGAGCAGTTCTTC. Its translation: CASSQGRVNYNEQFF.

This clonotype was observed a few times. The chain combines TRBV20-1 with TRBJ2-2; possible D gene TRBD1, 6 bases. V was trimmed by 0 bases and J by 7 bases, leaving 9 bases between them. The CDR3 totals 13 residues. CDR1 and CDR2 from the germline V gene are DFQATT and SNEGSKA (reference sequence). The CDR3 sequence: CSARDRGGGELFF. In nucleotides, the CDR3 is TGCAGTGCTAGAGACAGGGGCGGCGGGGAGCTGTTTTTT.

In this sample, this clonotype turned up a few times. The chain is built from TRBV20-1 and TRBJ2-6; 7 bases fit TRBD2. This CDR3 is 14 amino acids long. J lost 2 bases, V lost 4 bases, and 2 bases had no gene match. CDR1 DFQATT and CDR2 SNEGSKA come from the germline V gene (reference sequence). CDR3 sequence reads: CSAKGGAGANVLTF. The DNA for the CDR3 is TGCAGTGCTAAGGGAGGGGCTGGGGCCAACGTCCTGACTTTC.

This chain connects TRBV2 to TRBJ2-5, with D possibly matching TRBD1 (5 bases). CDR1 SNHLY and CDR2 FYNNEI come from the germline V gene. V lost 3 bases, J lost 2 bases, and 10 bases lay in between. The CDR3 runs 14 residues. Written as DNA, the CDR3 is TGTGCCAGCAGTGACCCAGGGTCGCAAGAGACCCAGTACTTC. Its protein is CASSDPGSQETQYF.

This sequence joins TRBV7-9 and TRBJ2-5; no clear D. The J call is doubtful: the DNA matches TRBJ2-7 better. The V gene's germline CDR1 is SEHNR and CDR2 FQNEAQ (reference sequence). This CDR3 spans 13 amino acids. The chain's CDR3 is CASRISSAYEQYF. CDR3 sequence (DNA): TGTGCCAGCAGAATATCGTCAGCCTACGAGCAGTACTTC.

This clonotype was picked up a small number of times. This chain links TRBV23-1 with TRBJ2-7, with D possibly matching TRBD2 (7 bases). TRBV23-1 is an open reading frame, and its role is uncertain. Deletions cut 7 bases from V and 3 bases from J, with 22 bases between. The CDR3 covers 16 residues. Here the CDR3 reads CASTHPLKGGVYEQYF. In DNA, the CDR3 is TGCGCCAGCACGCACCCACTCAAGGGGGGGGTCTACGAGCAGTACTTC.

As concerns this clonotype: Sequence at one end of the junction differs from germline and may be a read error. The chain couples TRBV11-2 to TRBJ2-1, with 9 bases aligning to TRBD1. Per the germline V gene, CDR1 is SGHAT and CDR2 is FQNNGV. The CDR3 contains 14 residues. CDR3 in amino acids: CASSYGTGYNEQLF. CDR3 in DNA: TGTGCCAGCAGTTACGGGACAGGGTACAATGAGCAGCTCTTC.